The 16 T cell receptor beta chains presented below share a single source sample, sequenced in a study of T cell repertoires in cytomegalovirus infection. TCRdb ran MiXCR on the reads and lists one entry per CDR3 protein. The data contain just over 150,000 distinct CDR3 sequences, around 22% of them singletons. What was sequenced was PBMCs. The receptor source for this set is a human donor in good health (CMV status not recorded). Some clones in this sample may be carry-over from other donors' samples.

This clonotype was seen repeatedly, ten times or more. The chain is built from TRBV7-8 and TRBJ2-7; TRBD2 agrees at 11 bases. From germline, CDR1 is SGHVS and CDR2 FQNEAQ. CDR3 size: 18 residues. V was pared by 0 bases and J by 1 base, with 8 bases of the junction left unmatched. CDR3 DNA: TGTGCCAGCAGCTTAGCGCCCCTAGCGGGAGGTCGATCCTACGAGCAGTACTTC. Protein product: CASSLAPLAGGRSYEQYF. Looking up the rest from reference TRBV7-8 and TRBJ2-7 gives the full variable domain: GAGVSQSPRYKVAKRGQDVALRCDPISGHVSLFWYQQALGQGPEFLTYFQNEAQLDKSGLPSDRFFAERPEGSVSTLKIQRTQQEDSAVYLCASSLAPLAGGRSYEQYFGPGTRLTVT.

V usage is TRBV15 and J usage is TRBJ2-3; TRBD2 matches at 10 bases. V lost 0 bases and J lost 5; bases outside the gene matches: 8. This CDR3 has 17 residues. Germline V CDR1 and CDR2: LNHNV, YYDKDF (reference sequence). The CDR3, as DNA: TGTGCCACCAGCAGAGATTACGTGACTAGCGGGTTAGATACGCAGTATTTT. It is translated as CATSRDYVTSGLDTQYF.

This sequence joins TRBV12-3 or TRBV12-4 and TRBJ2-5; no clear D. The ends were cut back, 6 bases at V and 5 bases at J, with 16 bases in the middle. CDR3 length: 14 residues. The chain's CDR3 is CASSPHSLSETQYF. CDR3 DNA sequence: TGTGCCAGCAGCCCCCATAGTCTAAGTGAGACCCAGTACTTC.

Ten or more counts support this clonotype. The chain links TRBV7-6 to TRBJ1-2; 8 nucleotides line up with TRBD1. Germline CDR1 and CDR2: SGHVS and FNYEAQ. V shed 2 bases, J shed 4 bases, and the junction held 9 bases outside the gene matches. The CDR3 sequence is 16 residues long. The DNA of the CDR3 is TGTGCCAGCAGCTTAACCTCGACAGGGGAGAGCTATGGCTACACCTTC. Its translation: CASSLTSTGESYGYTF. Drawing the rest from reference TRBV7-6 and TRBJ1-2, the complete variable domain is GAGVSQSPRYKVTKRGQDVALRCDPISGHVSLYWYRQALGQGPEFLTYFNYEAQQDKSGLPNDRFSAERPEGSISTLTIQRTEQRDSAMYRCASSLTSTGESYGYTFGSGTRLTVV.

This clonotype was seen many times. The chain links TRBV9 to TRBJ2-7, with TRBD2 matching over 9 bases. V lost 0 bases, J lost 2 bases, and 3 bases stayed unmatched. This CDR3 region has 15 residues. In germline, CDR1 is SGDLS, CDR2 YYNGEE. CDR3 DNA: TGTGCCAGCAGCGTAGGCGGGACTAGCACCTACGAGCAGTACTTC. Encoded protein: CASSVGGTSTYEQYF.

This clonotype came up a few times. The chain is built from TRBV12-3 or TRBV12-4 and TRBJ1-1, with D uncertain. The CDR3 is 13 residues long. Deletions cut 6 bases from V and 0 bases from J, with 8 bases between. In DNA form, the CDR3 reads TGTGCCAGCAGGTTGACAATGAACACTGAAGCTTTCTTT. This gives the protein CASRLTMNTEAFF.

With respect to this clonotype: At one boundary the junction diverges from the germline segment, which might be a read error. The chain has TRBV5-3 and TRBJ2-3; TRBD1 matches 7 bases. TRBV5-3 is an ORF, and what it does is uncertain. The CDR3 runs 17 residues. The CDR3 DNA sequence: TGTGCCAGCAGCTTTCCCCTCGGGACAGAAGACACAGATACGCAGTATTTT. Its translation: CASSFPLGTEDTDTQYF.

This clonotype has only one observation. The CDR3 loop is CSVDAGAGGNEQFF. The CDR3, as DNA: TGCAGCGTTGATGCGGGGGCCGGGGGTAATGAGCAGTTCTTC. This chain connects TRBV29-1 to TRBJ2-1; TRBD2 is a possible D gene (7 bases). The V and J ends lost 3 bases and 7 bases respectively, with 16 bases between them. CDR1 and CDR2 from the germline V gene are SQVTM and ANQGSEA. This CDR3 has 14 residues.

The chain has TRBV28 and TRBJ2-3, with D perhaps assigned TRBD1 or TRBD2 (7 bases each). This CDR3 is 15 amino acids long. Between the trimmed V and J ends, which lost 4 bases and 7 bases, there was a span of 18 bases. Per germline, CDR1 MDHEN and CDR2 SYDVKM. In DNA form, the CDR3 reads TGTGCCAGCAGTTACCAGGGAGGGGGCGCGTATACGCAGTATTTT. Translating gives CASSYQGGGAYTQYF.

This clonotype has more than one count but fewer than ten. The V and J genes are TRBV5-6 and TRBJ2-5, with D tentatively TRBD2 (6 bases). The CDR3 loop spans 14 amino acids. Germline assignment: CDR1 SGHDT and CDR2 YYEEEE. V was clipped by 3 bases and J by 2 bases, with 11 bases between them. The CDR3 DNA reads TGTGCCAGCAGCTCTACCGGGACTCAAGAGACCCAGTACTTC. It is translated as CASSSTGTQETQYF.

The table lists this clonotype with a few counts. The chain is built from TRBV29-1 and TRBJ1-2, with unresolved D. In germline, CDR1 is SQVTM, CDR2 ANQGSEA. Between the trimmed V and J ends, which lost 4 bases and 2 bases, there was a span of 8 bases. This CDR3 contains 12 residues. The chain's CDR3 is CSVATGNYGYTF. The DNA for the CDR3 is TGCAGCGTTGCGACCGGGAACTATGGCTACACCTTC.

This chain links TRBV12-3 or TRBV12-4 with TRBJ1-2, with 7 bases lining up with TRBD1. V gave up 0 bases and J gave up 4 bases; unmatched junction bases: 5. The CDR3 consists of 15 residues. This CDR3 is CASSLASGGGYGYTF. CDR3 DNA sequence: TGTGCCAGCAGTTTAGCGTCAGGGGGTGGCTATGGCTACACCTTC.

The J gene is TRBJ2-7, the V gene TRBV5-6, with 8 bases matching TRBD1. Germline loops: CDR1 SGHDT, CDR2 YYEEEE. Trimming cost V 0 bases and J 2 bases; bases outside gene matches: 4. The CDR3 has 15 residues. The CDR3 region has the DNA TGTGCCAGCAGCTTGGGACCGGGACAGGCCTACGAGCAGTACTTC. Its protein is CASSLGPGQAYEQYF.

The rearrangement joins TRBV2 to TRBJ2-3; a possible D gene is TRBD1 (6 bases). Germline CDR1 SNHLY, CDR2 FYNNEI. Trimming took off 5 bases at V and 4 bases at J, with 13 bases between the two ends. This CDR3 is 14 amino acids long. Here the CDR3 reads CASSPGDFADTQYF. In nucleotides, the CDR3 is TGTGCCAGCAGTCCAGGGGATTTCGCAGATACGCAGTATTTT.

The J gene is TRBJ2-7, the V gene TRBV5-1, with no clear D. The CDR3 is 11 amino acids. V lost 1 base, J lost 5 bases, and 4 bases lay in between. Germline CDR1 and CDR2: SGHRS and YFSETQ. This CDR3 is CASSLMNEQYF. The CDR3 bases are TGCGCCAGCAGCTTGATGAACGAGCAGTACTTC.

On this clonotype itself: Since a much larger clone is just one base distant, this may be a read error. V gene TRBV7-2 combines with J gene TRBJ2-3; a possible D gene is TRBD1 (5 bases). CDR1 is SGHTA, CDR2 FQGNSA, per germline. The CDR3 runs to 15 residues. In nucleotides, the CDR3 is TGTGCCATCAGCTTAGACAGATCCCCCACGGATACGCAGTATTTT. Protein product: CAISLDRSPTDTQYF.